The text below deals with one T cell receptor beta chain. Source study methods: Reference gene primer amplification gave nucleated cell count estimates. Clones were sequenced by immunoSEQ multiplex PCR, and TCRdb holds only the in-frame ones, with some missing. That table supplies the V and J calls and clone size; D and trimming were determined from the DNA. The sample comprises 200,000 or so clones, around 80% of which are singletons, and 5% to 6.5% rests with the top ten. The data derive from a study of blood T cell repertoires in COVID-19. Study-level background: There were acute and convalescent COVID-19 samples, and they came from the United States, Italy and Spain. Sample material is recorded as cDNA or gDNA derived from T cells, B-cell-depleted T cells, or PBMCs.

V lost 6 bases to trimming and J lost 4 bases, with 15 bases between them. CDR1 and CDR2 (germline): SNHLY, FYNNEI. This CDR3 is built from 14 residues. The sequencing sample was made of peripheral blood. This rearrangement joins TRBV2 to TRBJ1-2; D ambiguous. This sequence originates from a woman aged 55-75 years who had recovered from COVID-19. The CDR3 DNA follows: TGTGCCAGCAGCCTTGAGATTTCACCCTATGGCTACACCTTC. This encodes CASSLEISPYGYTF.